Reported below is one T cell receptor beta chain. Antigen: not known. This record belongs to a study of T cells in Graves' hyperthyroidism and ophthalmopathy. It was RNA transcripts that yielded the amplified TCR beta CDR3 regions. First-round RT-PCR of the TCR CDR3 relied on the HTBI primer set. TCRdb passed the multiplex PCR reads through MiXCR, listing each CDR3 protein once. Here the sample spans about 660,000 distinct CDR3 sequences, less than 45% being singletons. Overall study results and limits: Researchers report that a 13 V-J model separated ophthalmopathy from stable hyperthyroidism.

Reasons for excluding patients were uncontrolled infection, other autoimmune disease, pregnancy or lactation. This clonotype originated in an adult man with Graves' disease, either hyperthyroidism or ophthalmopathy (not recorded which). Material: peripheral blood or thyroid tissue (not recorded which).

CDR3 in amino acids: CASSQLKGLGGTEAFF. The CDR3 DNA reads as TGTGCCAGCAGCCAATTAAAGGGTTTGGGGGGCACTGAAGCTTTCTTT. The gene calls are TRBV7-9 and TRBJ1-1, with TRBD1 as a possible D gene (5 bases). Germline CDR1 and CDR2: SEHNR and FQNEAQ (reference sequence). The V end was cut by 5 bases, the J end by 4 bases, with 20 bases between. The CDR3 contains 16 residues.